What follows is one T cell receptor beta chain and its context. The target antigen is unknown. The identical CDR3 is also encoded by other nucleotide sequences in the sample. While unrecorded immune exposures were likely, the donors were nominally healthy when sampled. This sample is part of a study of cytomegalovirus exposure and HLA in healthy donors. Findings and limits, study-wide: A classifier reportedly called cytomegalovirus status with high sensitivity and specificity. Serostatus for CMV was the only available immune exposure information. Earlier analysis yielded a pattern in which most TCR beta V segments were productive about 90% or about 30% of the time.

The length of the CDR3 is 13 residues. The ends were cut back, 0 bases at V and 5 bases at J, with 8 bases in the middle. Germline lookup yields CDR1 ENHRY and CDR2 SYGVKD. In the PCR, 60 Vbeta and 13 Jbeta primers were used. TCRdb's copy holds only in-frame clones and misses some; the assay was immunoSEQ multiplex PCR. The sample yields about 150,000 clones, 72% seen once. This clonotype was obtained from a man aged 40-49 years in good health and CMV-seronegative. The sample consisted of PBMCs. The chain combines TRBV10-3 with TRBJ2-7, with unresolved D. The chain's CDR3 is CAISESRGDEQYF. The CDR3 DNA follows: TGTGCCATCAGTGAGTCGAGAGGCGACGAGCAGTACTTC.